This T cell receptor beta chain is drawn from a study of radiotherapy plus CTLA-4 blockade in lung cancer. The wider study: Patients showed objective responses in 18% of cases, and disease control was achieved by less than 35%.

Germline CDR1 and CDR2: LNHDA and SQIVND (reference sequence). Trimming cost V 1 base and J 6 bases, with 15 bases left between them. There are 15 residues in the CDR3. Produced via immunoSEQ multiplex PCR; TCRdb's table is partial and in-frame only. The sample holds under 70,000 clones, roughly 80% seen once. General study findings and limits: Best predicting response, reportedly, were early blood T cell clone dynamics, with interferon-beta.

Points on this clone: Its antigen remains unidentified.

This TCR derives from a human donor with non-small cell lung cancer who had a complete response to radiotherapy plus ipilimumab. The sample here was peripheral blood, taken from a patient treated with radiotherapy plus ipilimumab. The chain employs TRBV19 and TRBJ1-2; D not resolved. The CDR3 region has the DNA TGTGCCAGTAGTATAGCCAAGGACCGCTCCAATGGCTACACCTTC. The encoded protein is CASSIAKDRSNGYTF.